This T cell receptor beta chain is from a study of CD4 T cells in relation to SARS-CoV-2 and coronaviruses. In the study overall: After roughly 11 days of antigen culture, PBMC TCR beta CDR3s were sequenced. Negative control cultures got HIV-1 Nef peptides or no peptide.

Assay used: immunoSEQ multiplex PCR; TCRdb lists only in-frame clones, some missing. The table records 10,000 or so clones, 70% to 85% of them present only once. In regard to this clone: Its target is unknown.

The germline V gene has CDR1 SGHAT and CDR2 FQNNGV. CDR3 length: 16 amino acids. Trimming removed 7 bases at V and 4 bases at J, with 19 bases between. The unexposed donors gave CD4+ T cells in about 2011-2018, prior to COVID-19. The cells were cultured for 9 to 11 days before CD4+ T cells were isolated. Fresh IL-2 medium replaced half the medium on days 3 and 7. This TCR came from a human donor in good health. The chain joins TRBV11-2 to TRBJ2-2; D is perhaps TRBD2 (6 bases). Sequencing used CD4+ T cells from PBMCs, cultured in vitro. DNA for the CDR3: TGTGCCAGCACCCCATTATGGAGGGTGGGCACCGGGGAGCTGTTTTTT. It encodes CASTPLWRVGTGELFF.